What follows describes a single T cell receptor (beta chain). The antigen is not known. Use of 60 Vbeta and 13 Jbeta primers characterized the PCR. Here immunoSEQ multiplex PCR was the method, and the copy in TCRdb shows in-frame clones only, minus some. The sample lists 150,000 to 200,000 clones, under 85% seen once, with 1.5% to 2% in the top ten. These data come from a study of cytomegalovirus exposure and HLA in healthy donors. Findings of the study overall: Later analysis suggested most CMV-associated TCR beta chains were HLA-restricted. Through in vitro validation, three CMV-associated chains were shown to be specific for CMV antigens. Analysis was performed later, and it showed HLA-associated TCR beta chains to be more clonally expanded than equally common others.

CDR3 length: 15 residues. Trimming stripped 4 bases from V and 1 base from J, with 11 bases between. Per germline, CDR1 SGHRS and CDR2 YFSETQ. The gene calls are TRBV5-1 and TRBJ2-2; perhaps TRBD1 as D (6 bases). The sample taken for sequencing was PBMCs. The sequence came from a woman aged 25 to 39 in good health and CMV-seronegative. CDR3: CASSAIQGNTGELFF. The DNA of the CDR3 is TGCGCCAGCAGCGCAATACAGGGGAACACCGGGGAGCTGTTTTTT.